This T cell receptor beta chain was captured by sequencing in a study of blood T cells in healthy people across ages. This clonotype was counted at least ten times. A junction end diverges from the germline sequence, so it may reflect a read error. This CDR3 is 14 amino acids long. CDR1 and CDR2 (germline): SGHRS, YFSETQ. The authors ran a second PCR of about 6 to 11 cycles using a sample-barcoded 5' primer and a J-beta primer mix. TCRdb used MiXCR to reprocess the 5' RACE reads, holding one entry per CDR3 protein. Here the sample spans over a million distinct CDR3 sequences, under 45% being singletons.

This TCR derives from a woman aged 55-70 years in good health. The J gene is TRBJ2-7, the V gene TRBV5-1; 7 bases fit TRBD1. Input material: blood. The CDR3 spells CASSSRTGAYEQYF. The CDR3 DNA reads as TGTGCCAGCAGCTCGAGGACAGGTGCCTACGAGCAGTACTTC.